This T cell receptor (beta chain) was retrieved from a study of CD4 T cells in relation to SARS-CoV-2 and coronaviruses. Sequencing used immunoSEQ multiplex PCR; TCRdb keeps in-frame clones, though not all of them. The repertoire has about 68,000 clones, more than 80% of them found once; the top ten carry approximately 0.2%. Study-wide results and caveats: Crossreactive clones expanded significantly less to SARS-CoV-2 than monoreactive clones. Approximately 65% of donors had memory CD4+ clonotypes crossrecognizing SARS-CoV-2 and common cold coronavirus spike. This crossreactivity analysis covered spike protein alone, no other viral proteins.

Unexposed donor CD4+ T cells date from 2011-2018, before the COVID-19 pandemic. CDR3 size: 13 residues. CDR1 is SEHNR and CDR2 is FQNEAQ in the germline V gene (reference sequence). Trimming cost V 2 bases and J 1 base, with 5 bases left between them. On this clone itself: Its specificity is unknown.

The clonotype comes from a human donor in good health. The chain links TRBV7-9 to TRBJ2-5; TRBD1 might be the D (5 bases). Sequenced sample: naive CD4+ T cells from PBMCs. Noted subset: naive CD4+ T cells isolated by negative enrichment. The CDR3, as DNA: TGTGCCAGCAGCTTAAGGGGCCAAGAGACCCAGTACTTC. Amino acids: CASSLRGQETQYF.